The source of this T cell receptor beta chain is a study of T cell repertoires in ileal Crohn's disease. Study-level information: About half of patients got postoperative therapy: about ten thiopurines, around 18 anti-TNF.

This table comes from immunoSEQ multiplex PCR, and its TCRdb copy is limited to in-frame clones, with some not included. There are 4,500 to 7,000 clones in the sample; around 80% occur only once, and about 43% lies in the top ten. Study results and caveats: High-frequency clones were more common in sorted CD8 than CD4 cells.

Note on this clone: Its antigen is unidentified.

This CDR3 is built from 14 residues. From germline, CDR1 is SNHLY and CDR2 FYNNEI. J was trimmed by 6 bases and V by 9 bases; bases with no gene match: 10. The time point: inflamed ileum from the surgical specimen. Eligibility required adulthood, ileal or ileocolonic Crohn's disease and indicated ileocolonic resection. The chain employs TRBV2 and TRBJ1-1; TRBD1 aligns across 10 bases. The sequenced sample consisted of ileal tissue. This TCR was recovered from an adult with Crohn's disease. For the CDR3, the DNA is TGTGCCAGTGGGGGACAGGGGCTCGGCGCTGAAGCTTTCTTT. Protein sequence: CASGGQGLGAEAFF.